This passage covers 21 T cell receptor beta chains from one sample sequenced in a study of OX40 agonist ivuxolimab in advanced cancers. Profiled with immunoSEQ multiplex PCR; TCRdb holds only in-frame clones, not every one. The data show roughly 68,000 clones, 75% to 85% seen once. The specimen comprised CD4+ or CD8+ T cells sorted from blood, sampled in a trial of the OX40 agonist ivuxolimab. The receptors come from an adult with an advanced solid tumor such as melanoma, head and neck, liver or kidney cancer.

The chain uses TRBV4-2 and TRBJ1-3; weak D call: TRBD1 (5 bases). Germline V gene lookup returns CDR1 LGHNA and CDR2 YNFKEQ. This CDR3 is built from 14 residues. The V gene lost 3 bases and the J gene lost 8 bases, with 14 bases spanning the gap. The CDR3 protein is CASSQGEQYDTIYF. CDR3 coding DNA: TGTGCCAGCAGCCAGGGGGAGCAGTATGACACCATATATTTT.

Worth noting for this clone: Other DNA sequences from this sample encode an identical CDR3 as well. J is TRBJ2-1 and V is TRBV5-1; TRBD1 matches at 7 bases. This CDR3 is built from 12 residues. The V and J ends lost 5 bases and 14 bases, in that order; junction bases with no gene match: 10. CDR1 SGHRS and CDR2 YFSETQ come from the germline V gene. The CDR3 is CASSPADRVEFF. The DNA of the CDR3 is TGCGCCAGCAGTCCAGCTGACAGGGTCGAGTTCTTC.

A few counts support this clone. The chain is built from TRBV7-2 and TRBJ1-6; a weak D match, TRBD1 (5 bases). Per germline, CDR1 SGHTA and CDR2 FQGNSA. The CDR3 length is 14 residues. V lost 6 bases to trimming and J lost 4 bases, with 10 bases between them. The CDR3 sequence: CASRGESYNSPLHF. CDR3 coding DNA: TGTGCCAGCAGGGGGGAATCATATAATTCACCCCTCCACTTT.

This clone has more than one count but fewer than ten. The chain combines TRBV28 with TRBJ2-2; maybe TRBD2 (6 bases). From germline, CDR1 is MDHEN and CDR2 SYDVKM. The V end lost 1 base, the J end lost 6 bases, and 12 bases lay between the germline ends. The CDR3 is made up of 15 amino acids. DNA for the CDR3: TGTGCCAGCAGTTTATTAAGCGGAGGGGCCGGGGAGCTGTTTTTT. It yields the protein CASSLLSGGAGELFF.

The chain joins TRBV5-4 to TRBJ1-1; D not certain. The CDR3 has 11 amino acids. The V gene's germline CDR1 is SGHNT and CDR2 YYREEE (reference sequence). Deletions cut 3 bases from V and 1 base from J, with 1 base between. DNA for the CDR3: TGTGCCAGCAGCTCGAACACTGAAGCTTTCTTT. This gives the protein CASSSNTEAFF. Supplemented by reference TRBV5-4 and TRBJ1-1, the full variable domain reads ETGVTQSPTHLIKTRGQQVTLRCSSQSGHNTVSWYQQALGQGPQFIFQYYREEENGRGNFPPRFSGLQFPNYSSELNVNALELDDSALYLCASSSNTEAFFGQGTRLTVV.

The chain combines TRBV15 with TRBJ1-3, with D uncertain. The CDR3 is 16 amino acids. Per germline, CDR1 LNHNV and CDR2 YYDKDF (reference sequence). Deletions cut 0 bases from V and 0 bases from J, with 9 bases between. The CDR3 coding sequence is TGTGCCACCAGCAGAGATTTAAGGGACTCTGGAAACACCATATATTTT. Protein sequence: CATSRDLRDSGNTIYF.

The rearrangement joins TRBV5-5 to TRBJ1-3, with TRBD1 matching over 7 bases. CDR3 size: 16 residues. The V and J ends lost 0 bases and 4 bases, in that order; junction bases with no gene match: 7. Germline V gives CDR1 SGHKS, CDR2 YYEKEE (reference sequence). The CDR3 DNA follows: TGTGCCAGCAGCTTGGACAGGGGAGTCGCCGGAAACACCATATATTTT. Translated: CASSLDRGVAGNTIYF. Full variable domain (missing parts from reference TRBV5-5 and TRBJ1-3): DAGVTQSPTHLIKTRGQQVTLRCSPISGHKSVSWYQQVLGQGPQFIFQYYEKEERGRGNFPDRFSARQFPNYSSELNVNALLLGDSALYLCASSLDRGVAGNTIYFGEGSWLTVV.

This clone appeared a single time. This chain links TRBV5-6 with TRBJ2-7; unclear D gene. Germline V gene data show CDR1 as SGHDT and CDR2 as YYEEEE. The CDR3 has 11 residues. The germline V and J ends were trimmed by 1 base and 6 bases, with 5 bases remaining between them. The CDR3 here is CASSLLGEQYF. The CDR3 nucleotides read TGTGCCAGCAGCTTGTTAGGCGAGCAGTACTTC.

The V and J genes are TRBV7-7 and TRBJ2-2; 10 positions agree with TRBD2. The CDR3 covers 18 residues. CDR1 is SSHAT and CDR2 is FNYEAQ in the germline V gene (reference sequence). V lost 0 bases, J lost 1 base, and 5 bases stayed unmatched. The CDR3 nucleotides read TGTGCCAGCAGCTTAGCTCCTAGCGGGGGCCGGAACACCGGGGAGCTGTTTTTT. It specifies CASSLAPSGGRNTGELFF.

On this clone itself: The sample has other DNA sequences that encode this CDR3 too. V and J are TRBV19 and TRBJ2-5, with D unresolved. CDR3 length equals 13 residues. Between the trimmed V and J ends, which lost 5 bases and 0 bases, there was a span of 7 bases. Germline V gene sequence: CDR1 LNHDA, CDR2 SQIVND (reference sequence). CDR3 DNA: TGTGCCAGTAGTCTGGGGAACCAAGAGACCCAGTACTTC. Translation: CASSLGNQETQYF.

The chain is built from TRBV27 and TRBJ1-2; 7 positions match TRBD1. Losses at the gene ends were 4 bases for V and 0 bases for J; bases not matched to a gene: 14. This CDR3 has 18 residues. In germline, CDR1 is MNHEY, CDR2 SMNVEV (reference sequence). This CDR3 reads CASSSPGDSLYPNYGYTF. CDR3 bases: TGTGCCAGCAGTTCCCCCGGGGACAGCCTTTATCCTAACTATGGCTACACCTTC.

J is TRBJ1-1 and V is TRBV6-1; no clear D gene. The germline V gene encodes CDR1 MNHNS and CDR2 SASEGT. Trimming stripped 5 bases from V and 1 base from J, with 8 bases between. This CDR3 region has 13 residues. CDR3 amino acids: CASSQAGNTEAFF. The CDR3 nucleotides are TGTGCCAGCAGTCAGGCCGGGAACACTGAAGCTTTCTTT.

This CDR3 reads CASSSTGTQETQYF. CDR3 coding DNA: TGTGCCAGCAGCTCGACAGGGACTCAAGAGACCCAGTACTTC. The chain has TRBV7-8 and TRBJ2-5, with D perhaps TRBD1 (7 bases). This CDR3 has 14 amino acids. Germline V gives CDR1 SGHVS, CDR2 FQNEAQ. Trimming shortened V by 4 bases and J by 2 bases, and 11 bases separated the two germline ends.

This sequence joins TRBV29-1 and TRBJ2-1; the D call may be TRBD1 or TRBD2 (5 bases each). CDR3 size: 12 residues. V lost 3 bases, J lost 10 bases, and 13 bases lay in between. The germline gives CDR1 SQVTM, CDR2 ANQGSEA. CDR3 in DNA: TGCAGCGTTGATAGAGGGGCTAGCGAGCAGTTCTTC. Its translation is CSVDRGASEQFF.

V usage is TRBV5-1 and J usage is TRBJ2-5; either TRBD1 or TRBD2 may supply D (5 bases each). V lost 4 bases to trimming and J lost 4 bases, with 17 bases between them. The CDR3 is 15 amino acids. Germline loops: CDR1 SGHRS, CDR2 YFSETQ. The CDR3, as DNA: TGCGCCAGCAGCCCGCGGGCCCCAAGGGGAGAGACCCAGTACTTC. This sequence encodes CASSPRAPRGETQYF.

The chain is built from TRBV18 and TRBJ2-7; no clear D gene. Trimming left V 3 bases short and J 0 bases short, with 18 bases between. In germline, CDR1 is KGHSH, CDR2 LQKENI. CDR3 length equals 17 residues. The chain's CDR3 is CASSPVPRRKSSYEQYF. Written as DNA, the CDR3 is TGTGCCAGCTCACCGGTTCCGCGAAGAAAAAGCTCCTACGAGCAGTACTTC.

This chain joins TRBV28 and TRBJ2-5; 9 bases align to TRBD1. The J call is in doubt because the DNA end fits TRBJ2-7 better. Germline lookup yields CDR1 MDHEN and CDR2 SYDVKM. This CDR3 has 18 amino acids. The CDR3 sequence: CASSFGKTGQGRSYEQYF. The CDR3 DNA reads as TGTGCCAGCAGTTTTGGGAAAACTGGACAGGGGCGCTCCTACGAGCAGTACTTC.

The J gene is TRBJ1-5, the V gene TRBV2; no clear D gene. Trimming cost V 6 bases and J 4 bases, with 10 bases left between them. The germline V gene has CDR1 SNHLY and CDR2 FYNNEI. CDR3 length equals 13 residues. CDR3 sequence reads: CASSPLGNQPQHF. The CDR3 DNA is TGTGCCAGCAGCCCTCTTGGGAATCAGCCCCAGCATTTT.

The CDR3 sequence: CAWGTGGKSYEQYF. For the CDR3, the DNA is TGTGCCTGGGGGACAGGGGGGAAATCCTACGAGCAGTACTTC. V and J are TRBV30 and TRBJ2-7; 11 nucleotides line up with TRBD1. The CDR3 has 14 residues. V lost 5 bases and J lost 1; bases outside the gene matches: 4. Germline values: CDR1 GTSNPN, CDR2 SVGIG (reference sequence).

This clone has only one observation. The genes are TRBV7-9 and TRBJ1-1; D possibly corresponds to TRBD1 (6 bases). Looked up from germline, CDR1 is SEHNR and CDR2 is FQNEAQ (reference sequence). CDR3 length: 13 amino acids. V dropped 6 bases and J dropped 7 bases, with 15 bases sitting between them. The chain's CDR3 is CASRVYREGEAFF. The CDR3 coding sequence is TGTGCCAGCAGGGTATACAGGGAAGGTGAAGCTTTCTTT.

V is TRBV10-3 and J is TRBJ2-7; 7 nucleotides match TRBD2. With 2 bases clipped from V and 3 bases from J, the junction kept 10 bases outside the gene matches. The CDR3 consists of 16 residues. Per germline, CDR1 ENHRY and CDR2 SYGVKD. CDR3 loop: CAISEGSTGGVYEQYF. The CDR3 bases are TGTGCCATCAGTGAGGGGAGTACGGGGGGAGTCTACGAGCAGTACTTC.